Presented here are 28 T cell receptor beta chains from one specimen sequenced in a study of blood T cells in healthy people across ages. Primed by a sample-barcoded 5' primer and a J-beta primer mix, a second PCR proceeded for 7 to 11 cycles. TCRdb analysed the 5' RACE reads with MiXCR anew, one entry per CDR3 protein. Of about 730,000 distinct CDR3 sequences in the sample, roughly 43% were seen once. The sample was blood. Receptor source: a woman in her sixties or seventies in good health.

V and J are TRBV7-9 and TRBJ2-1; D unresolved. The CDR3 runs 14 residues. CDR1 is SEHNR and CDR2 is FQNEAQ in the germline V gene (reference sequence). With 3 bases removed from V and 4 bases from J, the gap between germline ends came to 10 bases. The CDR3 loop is CASSLAPVYNEQFF. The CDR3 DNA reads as TGTGCCAGCAGCTTGGCCCCGGTATACAATGAGCAGTTCTTC.

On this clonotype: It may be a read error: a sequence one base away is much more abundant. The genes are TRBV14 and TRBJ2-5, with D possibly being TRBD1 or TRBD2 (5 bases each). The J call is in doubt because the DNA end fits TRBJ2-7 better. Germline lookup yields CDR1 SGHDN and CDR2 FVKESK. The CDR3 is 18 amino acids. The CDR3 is CAGSLTGQGSLAYYEQYF. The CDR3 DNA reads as TGTGCCGGCAGCCTCACAGGACAAGGGAGTTTAGCCTACTACGAGCAGTACTTC.

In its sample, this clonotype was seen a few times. The CDR3 sequence is CASSLRPQSSYNEQFF. The CDR3 DNA reads TGTGCCAGCAGCCTAAGACCCCAGAGCTCCTACAATGAGCAGTTCTTC. V and J are TRBV13 and TRBJ2-1, with D uncertain. CDR3 length: 16 amino acids. Germline lookup yields CDR1 PRHDT and CDR2 FYEKMQ (reference sequence). Trimming pared 5 bases from V and 0 bases from J, leaving 14 bases between.

The CDR3 region has the DNA TGTGCCAGCAGAGAGAGGGGGCCAGAGAGAACCCAGTACTTC. This gives the protein CASRERGPERTQYF. The rearrangement uses TRBV7-9 and TRBJ2-5, with 7 bases matching TRBD1. The CDR3 is made up of 14 amino acids. Losses at the gene ends were 6 bases for V and 8 bases for J; bases not matched to a gene: 12. Germline loops: CDR1 SEHNR, CDR2 FQNEAQ (reference sequence).

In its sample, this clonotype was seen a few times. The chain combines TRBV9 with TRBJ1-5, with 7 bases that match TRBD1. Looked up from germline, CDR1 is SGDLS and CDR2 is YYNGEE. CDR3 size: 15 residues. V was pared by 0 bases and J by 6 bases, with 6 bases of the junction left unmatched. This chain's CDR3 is CASSVGQGVGQPQHF. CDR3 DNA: TGTGCCAGCAGCGTAGGACAGGGAGTCGGTCAGCCCCAGCATTTT.

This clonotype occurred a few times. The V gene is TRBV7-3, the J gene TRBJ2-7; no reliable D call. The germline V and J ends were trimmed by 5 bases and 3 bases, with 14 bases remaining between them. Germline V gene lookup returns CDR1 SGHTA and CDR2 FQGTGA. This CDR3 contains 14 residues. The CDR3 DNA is TGTGCCAGCAGCCCCGACCACTTCGGCTACGAGCAGTACTTC. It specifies CASSPDHFGYEQYF.

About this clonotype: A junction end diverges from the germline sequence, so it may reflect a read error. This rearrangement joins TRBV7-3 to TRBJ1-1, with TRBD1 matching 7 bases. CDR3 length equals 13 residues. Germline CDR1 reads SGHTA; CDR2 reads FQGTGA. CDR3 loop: CAGSTTGETEAFF. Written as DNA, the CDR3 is TGTGCCGGCAGCACTACAGGGGAGACTGAAGCTTTCTTT.

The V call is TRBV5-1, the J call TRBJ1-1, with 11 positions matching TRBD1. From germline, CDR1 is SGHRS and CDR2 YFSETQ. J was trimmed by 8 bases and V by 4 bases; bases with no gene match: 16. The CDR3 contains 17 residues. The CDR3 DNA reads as TGCGCCAGCAGCCGCGGTCCGGGACAGGGGGGCGCTTACGAAGCTTTCTTT. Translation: CASSRGPGQGGAYEAFF.

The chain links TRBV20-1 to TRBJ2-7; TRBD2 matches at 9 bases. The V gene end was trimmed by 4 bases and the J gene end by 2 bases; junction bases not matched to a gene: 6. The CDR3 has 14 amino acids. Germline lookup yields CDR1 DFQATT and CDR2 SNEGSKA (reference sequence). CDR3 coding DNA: TGCAGTGCTACGACTAGCGGAGTGGCCTACGAGCAGTACTTC. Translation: CSATTSGVAYEQYF.

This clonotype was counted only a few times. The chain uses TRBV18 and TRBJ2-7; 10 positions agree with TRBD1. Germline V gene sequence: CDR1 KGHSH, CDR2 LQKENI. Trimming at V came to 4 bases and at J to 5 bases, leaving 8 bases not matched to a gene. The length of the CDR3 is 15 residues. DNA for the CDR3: TGTGCCAGCTCACTTCCCGGGACAGGGGCCAACGAGCAGTACTTC. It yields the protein CASSLPGTGANEQYF. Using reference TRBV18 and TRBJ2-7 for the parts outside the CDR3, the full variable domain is NAGVMQNPRHLVRRRGQEARLRCSPMKGHSHVYWYRQLPEEGLKFMVYLQKENIIDESGMPKERFSAEFPKEGPSILRIQQVVRGDSAAYFCASSLPGTGANEQYFGPGTRLTVT.

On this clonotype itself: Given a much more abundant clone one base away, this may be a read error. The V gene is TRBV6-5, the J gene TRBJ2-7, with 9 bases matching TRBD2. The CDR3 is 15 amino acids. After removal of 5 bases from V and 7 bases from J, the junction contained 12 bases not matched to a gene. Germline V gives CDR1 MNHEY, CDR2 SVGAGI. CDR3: CASSKQAGGRNEQYF. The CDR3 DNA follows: TGTGCCAGCAGTAAGCAAGCGGGGGGTCGAAATGAGCAGTACTTC.

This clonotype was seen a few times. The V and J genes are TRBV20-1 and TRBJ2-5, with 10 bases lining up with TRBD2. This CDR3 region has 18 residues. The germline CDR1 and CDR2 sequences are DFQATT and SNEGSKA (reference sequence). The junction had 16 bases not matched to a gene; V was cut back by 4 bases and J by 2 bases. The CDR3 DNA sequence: TGCAGTGCTACCCAGCCGGGACTAGCGTGGGGGCAACAAGAGACCCAGTACTTC. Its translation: CSATQPGLAWGQQETQYF.

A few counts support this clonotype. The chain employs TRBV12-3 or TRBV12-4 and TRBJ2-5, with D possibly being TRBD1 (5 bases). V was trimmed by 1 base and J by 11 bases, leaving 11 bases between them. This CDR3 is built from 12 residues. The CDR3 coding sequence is TGTGCCAGCAGTTTAGTGGACAATGAGCAGTACTTC. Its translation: CASSLVDNEQYF.

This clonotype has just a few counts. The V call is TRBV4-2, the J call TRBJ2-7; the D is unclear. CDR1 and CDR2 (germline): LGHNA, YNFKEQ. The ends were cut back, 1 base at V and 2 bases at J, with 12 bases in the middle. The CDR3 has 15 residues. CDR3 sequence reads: CASSQGHTSPYEQYF. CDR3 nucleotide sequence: TGTGCCAGCAGCCAAGGTCACACGTCCCCCTACGAGCAGTACTTC.

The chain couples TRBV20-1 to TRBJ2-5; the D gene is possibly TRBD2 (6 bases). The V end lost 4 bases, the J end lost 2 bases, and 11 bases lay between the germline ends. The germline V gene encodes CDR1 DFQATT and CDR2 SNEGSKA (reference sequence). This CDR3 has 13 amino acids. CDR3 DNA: TGCAGTGCTAAATCCGGGACTCAAGAGACCCAGTACTTC. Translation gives CSAKSGTQETQYF.

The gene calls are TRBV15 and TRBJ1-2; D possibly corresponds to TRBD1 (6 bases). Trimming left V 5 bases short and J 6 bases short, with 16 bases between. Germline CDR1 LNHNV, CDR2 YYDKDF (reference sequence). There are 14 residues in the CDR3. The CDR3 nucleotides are TGTGCCACCAGCGCCCAAATTTCAGGGGATGGCTACACCTTC. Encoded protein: CATSAQISGDGYTF.

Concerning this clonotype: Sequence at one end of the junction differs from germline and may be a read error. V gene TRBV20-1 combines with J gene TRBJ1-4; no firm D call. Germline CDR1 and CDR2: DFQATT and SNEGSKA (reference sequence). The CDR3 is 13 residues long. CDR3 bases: TGCAGTGCGAGAGATGCAACTAATGAAAAACTGTTTTTT. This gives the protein CSARDATNEKLFF.

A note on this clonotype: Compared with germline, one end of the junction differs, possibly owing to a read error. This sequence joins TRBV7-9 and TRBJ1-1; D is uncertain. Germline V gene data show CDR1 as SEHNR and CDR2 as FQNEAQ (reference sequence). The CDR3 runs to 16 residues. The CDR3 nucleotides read TGTGCCAGCAGCATAGCTAACCTGATATCGAACACTGAAGCTTTCTTT. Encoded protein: CASSIANLISNTEAFF.

In DNA, the CDR3 is TGTGCCAGCAGACGACACGGGGACAGGAACACCGGGGAGCTGTTTTTT. Encoded protein: CASRRHGDRNTGELFF. The chain employs TRBV6-2 or TRBV6-3 and TRBJ2-2; TRBD1 matches at 7 bases. This CDR3 is 16 amino acids long. Germline CDR1 and CDR2: MNHEY and SVGEGT. V trimming: 6 bases; J trimming: 1 base; junction bases outside the gene matches: 8.

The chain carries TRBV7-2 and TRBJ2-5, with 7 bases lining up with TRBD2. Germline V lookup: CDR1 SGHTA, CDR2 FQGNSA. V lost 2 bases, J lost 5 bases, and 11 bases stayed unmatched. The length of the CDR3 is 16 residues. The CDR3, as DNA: TGTGCCAGCAGCTTAATAGGGAGGGGTCCGGGGGAGACCCAGTACTTC. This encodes CASSLIGRGPGETQYF. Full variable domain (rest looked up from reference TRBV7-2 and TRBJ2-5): GAGVSQSPSNKVTEKGKDVELRCDPISGHTALYWYRQSLGQGLEFLIYFQGNSAPDKSGLPSDRFSAERTGGSVSTLTIQRTQQEDSAVYLCASSLIGRGPGETQYFGPGTRLLVL.

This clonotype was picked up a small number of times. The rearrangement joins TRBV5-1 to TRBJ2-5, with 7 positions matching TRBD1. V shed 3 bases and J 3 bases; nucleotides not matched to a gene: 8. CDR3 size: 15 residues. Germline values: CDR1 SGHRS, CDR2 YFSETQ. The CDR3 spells CASSWGSGTEETQYF. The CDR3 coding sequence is TGCGCCAGCAGCTGGGGGTCCGGGACAGAAGAGACCCAGTACTTC.

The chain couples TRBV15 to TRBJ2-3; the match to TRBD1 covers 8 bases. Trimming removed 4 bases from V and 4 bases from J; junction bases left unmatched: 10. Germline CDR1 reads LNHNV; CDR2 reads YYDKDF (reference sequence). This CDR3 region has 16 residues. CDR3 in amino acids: CATSKGTGGGADTQYF. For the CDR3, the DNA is TGTGCCACCAGCAAAGGGACAGGAGGCGGAGCAGATACGCAGTATTTT.

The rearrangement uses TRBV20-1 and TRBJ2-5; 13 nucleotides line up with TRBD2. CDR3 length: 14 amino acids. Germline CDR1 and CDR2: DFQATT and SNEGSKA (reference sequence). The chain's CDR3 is CSFPTSGGGGEQYF. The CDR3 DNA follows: TGCAGCTTCCCAACTAGCGGGGGGGGAGGGGAGCAGTACTTC.

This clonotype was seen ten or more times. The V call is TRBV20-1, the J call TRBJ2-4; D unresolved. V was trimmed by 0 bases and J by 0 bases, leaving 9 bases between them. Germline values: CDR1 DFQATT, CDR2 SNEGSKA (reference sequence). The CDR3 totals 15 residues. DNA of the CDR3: TGCAGTGCTAGAGAGATTCGGCTAGCCAAAAACATTCAGTACTTC. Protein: CSAREIRLAKNIQYF.

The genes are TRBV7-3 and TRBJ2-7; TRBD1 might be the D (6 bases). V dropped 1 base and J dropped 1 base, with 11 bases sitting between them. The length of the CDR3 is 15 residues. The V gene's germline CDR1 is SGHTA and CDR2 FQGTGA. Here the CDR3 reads CASSLKGDPSYEQYF. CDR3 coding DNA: TGTGCCAGCAGCTTAAAGGGGGACCCATCCTACGAGCAGTACTTC.

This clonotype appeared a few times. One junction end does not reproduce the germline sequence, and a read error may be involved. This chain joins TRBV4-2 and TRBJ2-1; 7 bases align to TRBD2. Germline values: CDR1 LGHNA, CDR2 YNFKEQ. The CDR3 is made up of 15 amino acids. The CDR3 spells CASSQGGSSYDEQFF. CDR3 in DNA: TGTGCCAGCAGCCAAGGCGGGAGTTCCTACGATGAGCAGTTCTTC.

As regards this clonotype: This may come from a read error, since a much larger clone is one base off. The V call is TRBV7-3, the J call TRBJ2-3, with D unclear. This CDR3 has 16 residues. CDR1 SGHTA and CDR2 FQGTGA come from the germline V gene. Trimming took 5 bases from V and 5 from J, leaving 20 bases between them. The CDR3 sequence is CASSPGVNLVVDTQYF. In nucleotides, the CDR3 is TGTGCCAGCAGCCCAGGAGTGAATCTAGTAGTAGATACGCAGTATTTT.

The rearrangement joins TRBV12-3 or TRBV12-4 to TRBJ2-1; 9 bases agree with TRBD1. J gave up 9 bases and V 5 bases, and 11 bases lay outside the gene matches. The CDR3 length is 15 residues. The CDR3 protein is CASSPSGQGWGEQFF. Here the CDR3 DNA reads TGTGCCAGCAGTCCGTCGGGACAGGGCTGGGGTGAGCAGTTCTTC.